This T cell receptor (beta chain) was recovered during a study of CD8 T cells in Susac syndrome. V shed 4 bases and J 0 bases; nucleotides not matched to a gene: 5. CDR1 PRHDT and CDR2 FYEKMQ come from the germline V gene (reference sequence). The CDR3 spans 18 residues. It was with random hexamers that roughly 0.5 to 1 ug RNA was reverse transcribed. TCRdb redid the calling of the immunoSEQ multiplex PCR reads with MiXCR, one entry per CDR3 protein. The table records fewer than 150,000 distinct CDR3 sequences, roughly 94% of them present only once. The sample taken for sequencing was CD8+ T cells from PBMCs. The V call is TRBV13, the J call TRBJ2-4, with TRBD2 identical over 14 bases. This sequence originates from a human donor with Susac syndrome. CDR3 in amino acids: CASSSGLAGGLAKNIQYF. The CDR3 bases are TGTGCCAGCAGCTCTGGACTAGCGGGAGGACTAGCCAAAAACATTCAGTACTTC.